In this sample, the clone carrying this T cell receptor beta chain turned up a few times. Germline CDR1 SNHLY, CDR2 FYNNEI. The CDR3 is made up of 13 amino acids. The V end lost 7 bases, the J end lost 2 bases, and 9 bases lay between the germline ends. TCRdb reprocessed the RT-PCR reads via MiXCR and lists one record per CDR3 protein. The sample lists hundreds of thousands of distinct CDR3 sequences, 12% to 15% occurring once. The sequence came from a female donor in good health, serving as a healthy control. The sample taken for sequencing was memory CD4+ T cells from blood. The chain carries TRBV2 and TRBJ1-5; D not resolved. CDR3 nucleotides: TGTGCCAGCACTCGAACAGGCAATCAGCCCCAGCATTTT. It specifies CASTRTGNQPQHF.